This paragraph covers one T cell receptor (beta chain) sequence. What it binds is unknown. The data were obtained in a study of vaccination and CD4 T cells after COVID-19. CD4+ T cells that had been cultured provided DNA sequenced with the Oncomine TCR Beta short-read assay. MiXCR, applied by TCRdb to the PCR reads, yields one record per CDR3 protein. This table has some 9,000 distinct CDR3 sequences, around 29% appearing once. Treatment described: approximately 11-day PBMC culture with coronavirus spike peptide pools or control peptides (ViraFEST assay). CD4+ T lymphocytes from the unexposed donor were collected before the COVID-19 pandemic (2011-2018). This CDR3 is 15 amino acids long. Trimming cost V 0 bases and J 7 bases, with 13 bases left between them. Germline V CDR1 and CDR2: SNHLY, FYNNEI.

The sample consisted of CD4+ T cells from blood, cultured in vitro. The J gene is TRBJ1-5, the V gene TRBV2; D uncertain. This TCR came from a human donor in good health. The CDR3 sequence is CASSEAVGVGQPQHF. Written as DNA, the CDR3 is TGTGCCAGCAGTGAAGCAGTCGGGGTCGGGCAGCCCCAGCATTTT.